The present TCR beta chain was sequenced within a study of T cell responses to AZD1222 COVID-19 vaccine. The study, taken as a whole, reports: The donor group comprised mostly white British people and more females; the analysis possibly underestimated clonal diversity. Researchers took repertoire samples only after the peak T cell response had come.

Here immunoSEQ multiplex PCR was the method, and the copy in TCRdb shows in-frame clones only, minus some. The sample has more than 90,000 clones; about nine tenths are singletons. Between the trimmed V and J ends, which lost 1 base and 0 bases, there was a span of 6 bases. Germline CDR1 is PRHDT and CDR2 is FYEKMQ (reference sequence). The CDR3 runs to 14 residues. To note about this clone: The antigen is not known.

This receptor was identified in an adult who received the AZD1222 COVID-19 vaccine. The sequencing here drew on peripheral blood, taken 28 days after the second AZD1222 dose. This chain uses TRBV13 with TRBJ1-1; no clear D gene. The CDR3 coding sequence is TGTGCCAGCAGCTTAGCCGGGGTGAACACTGAAGCTTTCTTT. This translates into CASSLAGVNTEAFF.